The 29 T cell receptor beta chains reported below all come from one sample, sequenced in a study of OX40 agonist ivuxolimab in advanced cancers. The library was built by means of the immunoSEQ multiplex PCR assay. Imported from immuneACCESS, the table was reduced by TCRdb to in-frame sequences with V and J called. These copies leave out some clones; in studies compared against another copy, an unresolved V gene accounts for under half, and the cause of the remainder is not known. This sample holds roughly 50,000 clones; roughly three quarters were observed only once. Clones ranked in the top ten supply about 7.7% of the sample. The sequencing here drew on CD4+ or CD8+ T cells sorted from blood, taken in a trial of the OX40 agonist ivuxolimab. The receptors here all came from an adult with an advanced solid tumor such as melanoma, head and neck, liver or kidney cancer.

This clone appeared a few times. The genes are TRBV5-6 and TRBJ1-2, with D unclear. This CDR3 is built from 17 residues. The V end was cut by 1 base, the J end by 0 bases, with 16 bases between. The germline CDR1 and CDR2 sequences are SGHDT and YYEEEE. The CDR3: CASSLLRFRVSNYGYTF. The CDR3 DNA reads TGTGCCAGCAGCTTGCTCCGTTTCCGGGTTTCTAACTATGGCTACACCTTC.

The CDR3 nucleotides are TGTGCCAGCACTCAGGCGGGGAGGTATCAGCCCCAGCATTTT. It codes for CASTQAGRYQPQHF. The J gene is TRBJ1-5, the V gene TRBV28; D is ambiguous. V lost 7 bases and J lost 5, with 15 bases in between. CDR3 size: 14 residues. The V gene's germline CDR1 is MDHEN and CDR2 SYDVKM.

The chain couples TRBV6-5 to TRBJ2-7; D unresolved. V gave up 4 bases and J gave up 7 bases, with 14 bases separating them. CDR1 is MNHEY and CDR2 is SVGAGI in the germline V gene. This CDR3 has 13 residues. DNA for the CDR3: TGTGCCAGCAGTTCCGCTACCGTCCGGGAGCAGTACTTC. Protein product: CASSSATVREQYF.

This clone was recorded a few times. The V and J genes are TRBV2 and TRBJ2-7; D is uncertain. Trimming shortened V by 8 bases and J by 3 bases, and 8 bases separated the two germline ends. Germline values: CDR1 SNHLY, CDR2 FYNNEI. The CDR3 has 11 amino acids. The CDR3 DNA is TGTGCCAGCGTTGACTTCTACGAGCAGTACTTC. Translated: CASVDFYEQYF.

This clone was seen at least ten times. This chain joins TRBV12-5 and TRBJ2-2; 9 bases are a match to TRBD1. The CDR3 length is 16 residues. The V and J ends lost 1 base and 6 bases, in that order; junction bases with no gene match: 6. Looked up from germline, CDR1 is LGHNT and CDR2 is FRNRAP. This CDR3 reads CASGLGQGVSAGELFF. CDR3 DNA sequence: TGTGCTAGTGGTTTGGGACAGGGGGTGTCGGCCGGGGAGCTGTTTTTT.

The chain carries TRBV4-1 and TRBJ2-1; TRBD2 might be the D (6 bases). This CDR3 spans 16 amino acids. The ends were cut back, 0 bases at V and 3 bases at J, with 12 bases in the middle. In germline, CDR1 is MGHRA, CDR2 YSYEKL. The CDR3 nucleotides are TGCGCCAGCAGCCAAGATTCAGGAGGGAACTACAATGAGCAGTTCTTC. As protein: CASSQDSGGNYNEQFF.

In its sample, this clone was seen once. The rearrangement joins TRBV29-1 to TRBJ2-7; 7 bases are shared with TRBD1. This CDR3 has 14 residues. Germline CDR1 reads SQVTM; CDR2 reads ANQGSEA. Trimming cost V 4 bases and J 6 bases; bases outside gene matches: 12. The CDR3 spells CSVVERGRVLEQYF. CDR3 bases: TGCAGCGTTGTAGAGAGGGGGCGCGTCCTCGAGCAGTACTTC.

This clone was seen only once. The rearrangement links TRBV5-5 to TRBJ1-5; 9 bases are shared with TRBD1. After removal of 3 bases from V and 8 bases from J, the junction contained 12 bases not matched to a gene. The CDR3 loop spans 16 amino acids. Looked up from germline, CDR1 is SGHKS and CDR2 is YYEKEE (reference sequence). CDR3 nucleotides: TGTGCCAGCAGCTCTACCCTGACAGGGGGTGGGGAGCCCCAGCATTTT. It is translated as CASSSTLTGGGEPQHF.

V gene TRBV11-2 combines with J gene TRBJ2-2, with TRBD1 matching over 9 bases. Germline trimming cut 7 bases from V and 7 bases from J; bases unmatched to any gene: 7. The CDR3 contains 14 residues. Germline V gene lookup returns CDR1 SGHAT and CDR2 FQNNGV. The CDR3 coding sequence is TGTGCCAGCAACCCGGACAGGGGAGGCGGGGAGCTGTTTTTT. Residues: CASNPDRGGGELFF.

The chain couples TRBV6-6 to TRBJ2-3; D is undetermined. This CDR3 is built from 14 residues. CDR1 and CDR2 (germline): MNHNY, SVGAGI (reference sequence). Trimming took 0 bases from V and 2 from J, leaving 6 bases between them. In nucleotides, the CDR3 is TGTGCCAGCAGTTACTCGGCTCACACAGATACGCAGTATTTT. This codes for CASSYSAHTDTQYF.

The gene calls are TRBV6-5 and TRBJ2-7; TRBD2 might be the D (5 bases). The CDR3 is made up of 16 amino acids. Trimming removed 0 bases from V and 7 bases from J, with 19 bases in between. Germline CDR1 is MNHEY and CDR2 is SVGAGI. CDR3 DNA: TGTGCCAGCAGTTACTCGCGAAGGACTGGAAAATGGGAGCAGTACTTC. It codes for CASSYSRRTGKWEQYF.

The gene calls are TRBV6-1 and TRBJ2-7; 7 bases fit TRBD1. Germline V gene lookup returns CDR1 MNHNS and CDR2 SASEGT. The CDR3 is made up of 14 amino acids. The V segment lost 3 bases and the J segment 1 base; nucleotides outside the gene matches: 3. The CDR3 loop reads CASSEDRQSYEQYF. The CDR3, as DNA: TGTGCCAGCAGTGAGGACAGGCAGTCCTACGAGCAGTACTTC.

In its sample, this clone is medium-sized. CDR3 region: CASKQGTGQYF. The CDR3 nucleotides read TGTGCCAGCAAACAGGGGACAGGGCAGTACTTC. The rearrangement links TRBV2 to TRBJ2-7; 8 bases fit TRBD1. The CDR3 covers 11 residues. In germline, CDR1 is SNHLY, CDR2 FYNNEI. Trimming at V came to 7 bases and at J to 9 bases, leaving 5 bases not matched to a gene. The complete variable domain, with remaining parts taken from reference TRBV2 and TRBJ2-7, reads EPEVTQTPSHQVTQMGQEVILRCVPISNHLYFYWYRQILGQKVEFLVSFYNNEISEKSEIFDDQFSVERPDGSNFTLKIRSTKLEDSAMYFCASKQGTGQYFGPGTRLTVT.

Here the CDR3 reads CASSPSGSYNEQFF. CDR3 in DNA: TGTGCCAGCAGCCCCAGCGGGTCCTACAATGAGCAGTTCTTC. The rearrangement uses TRBV13 and TRBJ2-1; possibly TRBD2 for D (6 bases). Trimming left V 5 bases short and J 1 base short, with 9 bases between. From germline, CDR1 is PRHDT and CDR2 FYEKMQ (reference sequence). The CDR3 has 14 residues.

The chain couples TRBV19 to TRBJ1-4; D is uncertain. Germline V gives CDR1 LNHDA, CDR2 SQIVND (reference sequence). With 4 bases removed from V and 3 bases from J, the gap between germline ends came to 12 bases. This CDR3 region has 15 residues. This CDR3 reads CASSRSNGSNEKLFF. The CDR3 DNA reads as TGTGCCAGTAGTAGATCGAACGGATCTAATGAAAAACTGTTTTTT.

The rearrangement uses TRBV10-3 and TRBJ2-5; 11 positions match TRBD2. The CDR3 contains 17 residues. Germline CDR1 reads ENHRY; CDR2 reads SYGVKD. J gave up 3 bases and V 0 bases, and 6 bases lay outside the gene matches. Here the CDR3 reads CAISESVQTSGKETQYF. CDR3 DNA sequence: TGTGCCATCAGTGAGTCAGTTCAGACTAGCGGGAAAGAGACCCAGTACTTC.

V usage is TRBV30 and J usage is TRBJ2-2; D ambiguous. The CDR3 contains 13 residues. The V and J ends lost 3 bases and 3 bases respectively, with 8 bases between them. The germline V gene has CDR1 GTSNPN and CDR2 SVGIG (reference sequence). The CDR3 loop reads CAWRGFYTGELFF. The CDR3 region has the DNA TGTGCCTGGAGAGGATTTTACACCGGGGAGCTGTTTTTT.

This rearrangement joins TRBV7-2 to TRBJ1-2, with 9 bases lining up with TRBD1. V lost 2 bases, J lost 2 bases, and 6 bases stayed unmatched. The CDR3 runs 16 residues. Germline V CDR1 and CDR2: SGHTA, FQGNSA. The CDR3 DNA reads TGTGCCAGCAGCTTAAGAGGACAGGGGATGAACTATGGCTACACCTTC. Its translation: CASSLRGQGMNYGYTF.

The rearrangement uses TRBV9 and TRBJ2-5; TRBD2 matches at 8 bases. V lost 3 bases, J lost 2 bases, and 15 bases stayed unmatched. The CDR3 is made up of 18 amino acids. Germline V gives CDR1 SGDLS, CDR2 YYNGEE. CDR3 coding DNA: TGTGCCAGCAGCGATTCCCCCATGAGTAGCGGGGATCAAGAGACCCAGTACTTC. Translation: CASSDSPMSSGDQETQYF.

This clone is deemed medium-sized. The V call is TRBV19, the J call TRBJ1-5, with D possibly TRBD1 on 5 matching bases. The germline V gene encodes CDR1 LNHDA and CDR2 SQIVND (reference sequence). The germline V and J ends were trimmed by 5 bases and 4 bases, with 9 bases remaining between them. CDR3 length: 13 amino acids. CDR3 nucleotides: TGTGCCAGTAGTCCTGGGGCTAATCAGCCCCAGCATTTT. Its translation: CASSPGANQPQHF.

The DNA of the CDR3 is TGTGCCAGCAGCGTAGAGATTAGCGGGGTAGATGAGCAGTTCTTC. Translated: CASSVEISGVDEQFF. The V gene is TRBV9, the J gene TRBJ2-1, with TRBD2 matching 8 bases. Germline assignment: CDR1 SGDLS and CDR2 YYNGEE. The CDR3 has 15 residues. The V gene end was trimmed by 0 bases and the J gene end by 8 bases; junction bases not matched to a gene: 7. Filled out from reference TRBV9 and TRBJ2-1, the complete variable domain reads DSGVTQTPKHLITATGQRVTLRCSPRSGDLSVYWYQQSLDQGLQFLIQYYNGEERAKGNILERFSAQQFPDLHSELNLSSLELGDSALYFCASSVEISGVDEQFFGPGTRLTVL.

The chain employs TRBV5-1 and TRBJ2-3; 13 bases line up with TRBD2. The CDR3 sequence is 22 residues long. V lost 3 bases, J lost 3 bases, and 22 bases stayed unmatched. Germline lookup yields CDR1 SGHRS and CDR2 YFSETQ. The CDR3 DNA is TGCGCCAGCAGCTACACGACTAGCGGGAGGCCCCGAAAGGTTGGCTCGACAGATACGCAGTATTTT. Translated, it gives CASSYTTSGRPRKVGSTDTQYF.

The V gene is TRBV11-2, the J gene TRBJ1-2; D unclear. In germline, CDR1 is SGHAT, CDR2 FQNNGV. The length of the CDR3 is 14 residues. The V and J ends lost 2 bases and 2 bases respectively, with 9 bases between them. CDR3 in amino acids: CASSLRTVNYGYTF. DNA for the CDR3: TGTGCCAGCAGCTTAAGGACGGTAAACTATGGCTACACCTTC.

This chain connects TRBV19 to TRBJ1-2; weak D call: TRBD1 (6 bases). Trimming removed 7 bases at V and 3 bases at J, with 15 bases between. Per germline, CDR1 LNHDA and CDR2 SQIVND (reference sequence). The CDR3 loop spans 14 amino acids. The CDR3 coding sequence is TGTGCCAGTAACCAACAGGGAATTGACTATGGCTACACCTTC. Translated, it gives CASNQQGIDYGYTF.

The chain employs TRBV5-4 and TRBJ2-2; D may be TRBD2 (5 bases). This CDR3 is 16 amino acids long. Germline CDR1 SGHNT, CDR2 YYREEE (reference sequence). V was pared by 4 bases and J by 4 bases, with 17 bases between. The CDR3 region has the DNA TGTGCCAGCAGCGTTAGGCGGGCTAGCCTCACCGGGGAGCTGTTTTTT. Translated: CASSVRRASLTGELFF. Combining the CDR3 with reference TRBV5-4 and TRBJ2-2 gives the whole variable domain ETGVTQSPTHLIKTRGQQVTLRCSSQSGHNTVSWYQQALGQGPQFIFQYYREEENGRGNFPPRFSGLQFPNYSSELNVNALELDDSALYLCASSVRRASLTGELFFGEGSRLTVL.

CDR3 DNA: TGCGCCAGCAGCCAAGATCCGACAGCTTACTACGAGCAGTACTTC. As protein: CASSQDPTAYYEQYF. V usage is TRBV4-1 and J usage is TRBJ2-7, with a possible D match to TRBD1 (5 bases). The length of the CDR3 is 15 residues. Germline V gene lookup returns CDR1 MGHRA and CDR2 YSYEKL. Trimming took off 0 bases at V and 3 bases at J, with 12 bases between the two ends.

In its sample, this clone was seen once. The rearrangement uses TRBV5-1 and TRBJ2-2; 10 bases map to TRBD2. Germline V gene sequence: CDR1 SGHRS, CDR2 YFSETQ. The CDR3 extends over 16 amino acids. V was pared by 1 base and J by 7 bases, with 7 bases of the junction left unmatched. CDR3 sequence reads: CASSLPSGSIIGELFF. The CDR3 DNA sequence: TGCGCCAGCAGCTTGCCTAGCGGGAGTATCATCGGGGAGCTGTTTTTT.

J is TRBJ2-5 and V is TRBV13; 9 nucleotides match TRBD1. This CDR3 is 15 amino acids long. Trimming cost V 5 bases and J 5 bases; bases outside gene matches: 9. Germline V gene data show CDR1 as PRHDT and CDR2 as FYEKMQ (reference sequence). The CDR3 reads CASSQRQGDGETQYF. CDR3 sequence (DNA): TGTGCCAGCAGCCAAAGACAGGGGGACGGGGAGACCCAGTACTTC.

This rearrangement joins TRBV10-1 to TRBJ2-1; D ambiguous. V lost 2 bases to trimming and J lost 10 bases, with 9 bases between them. The V gene's germline CDR1 is WNHNN and CDR2 SYGVQD (reference sequence). The CDR3 spans 12 residues. The CDR3, as DNA: TGCGCCAGCAGTGAGCCAGGCGGAGAGCAGTTCTTC. Translating gives CASSEPGGEQFF.